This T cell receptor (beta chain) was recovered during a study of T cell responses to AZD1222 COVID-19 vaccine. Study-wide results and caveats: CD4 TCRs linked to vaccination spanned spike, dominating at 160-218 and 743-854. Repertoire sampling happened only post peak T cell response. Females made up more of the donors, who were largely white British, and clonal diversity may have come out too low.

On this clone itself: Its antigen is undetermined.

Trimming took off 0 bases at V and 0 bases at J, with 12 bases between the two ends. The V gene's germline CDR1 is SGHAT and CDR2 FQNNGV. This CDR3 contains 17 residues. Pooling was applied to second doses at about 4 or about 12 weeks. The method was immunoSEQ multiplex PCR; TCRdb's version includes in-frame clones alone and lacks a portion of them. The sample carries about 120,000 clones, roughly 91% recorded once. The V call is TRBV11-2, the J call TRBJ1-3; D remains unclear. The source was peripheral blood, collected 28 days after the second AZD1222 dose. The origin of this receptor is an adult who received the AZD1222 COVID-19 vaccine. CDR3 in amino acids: CASSLDSPAFSGNTIYF. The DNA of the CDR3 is TGTGCCAGCAGCTTAGATTCCCCGGCCTTCTCTGGAAACACCATATATTTT. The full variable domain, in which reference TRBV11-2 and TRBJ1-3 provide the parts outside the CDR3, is EAGVAQSPRYKIIEKRQSVAFWCNPISGHATLYWYQQILGQGPKLLIQFQNNGVVDDSQLPKDRFSAERLKGVDSTLKIQPAKLEDSAVYLCASSLDSPAFSGNTIYFGEGSWLTVV.